This passage covers 32 T cell receptor beta chains from one sample sequenced in a study of CXCR3-negative and CXCR3-positive naive CD8 T cells. The libraries of TRB cDNA were constructed through 5' RACE using UMI labels. Using the 5' RACE reads, TCRdb records one entry per CDR3 protein without DNA. This sample's table reports tens of thousands of distinct CDR3 sequences. Sequencing was performed on naive CXCR3- CD8+ T cells from blood. Subset: CD45RO-CCR7+CD27+CD95- naive CD8+ T cells lacking CXCR3 (TNR3-). The receptors were sampled from a human donor in good health. Some clones in this sample may be carry-over from other donors' samples.

The gene calls are TRBV7-9 and TRBJ1-4; with no DNA, the TCRdb D assignment of TRBD1 cannot be verified. CDR3 length: 15 amino acids. Germline V gene data show CDR1 as SEHNR and CDR2 as FQNEAQ (reference sequence). The CDR3 loop reads CASSFLAGGYEKLFF.

This rearrangement joins TRBV29-1 to TRBJ1-1. CDR3 length equals 12 residues. From germline, CDR1 is SQVTM and CDR2 ANQGSEA. The CDR3: CSVELANTEAFF.

This chain connects TRBV28 to TRBJ2-7; TCRdb outputs TRBD2, but without DNA this stays unchecked. This CDR3 comprises 16 residues. CDR1 and CDR2 from the germline V gene are MDHEN and SYDVKM. The CDR3 here is CASSFPGLAATYEQYF.

This CDR3 reads CSAGQGNTEAFF. V usage is TRBV20-1 and J usage is TRBJ1-1; TCRdb gives TRBD1 as the D gene, but with no DNA this cannot be confirmed. The CDR3 has 12 residues. CDR1 is DFQATT, CDR2 SNEGSKA, per germline (reference sequence).

The J gene is TRBJ2-1, the V gene TRBV15; there is no DNA to check the TCRdb D call of TRBD1. This CDR3 spans 15 amino acids. Germline CDR1 is LNHNV and CDR2 is YYDKDF (reference sequence). CDR3 in amino acids: CATSRGTGGYNEQFF. Full variable domain (outside the CDR3, taken from reference TRBV15 and TRBJ2-1): DAMVIQNPRYQVTQFGKPVTLSCSQTLNHNVMYWYQQKSSQAPKLLFHYYDKDFNNEADTPDNFQSRRPNTSFCFLDIRSPGLGDTAMYLCATSRGTGGYNEQFFGPGTRLTVL.

This CDR3 is CASSASGGNEQFF. This rearrangement joins TRBV18 to TRBJ2-1. The CDR3 runs to 13 residues. Germline loops: CDR1 KGHSH, CDR2 LQKENI.

The chain carries TRBV28 and TRBJ1-5; the TCRdb call, TRBD1, lacks DNA for checking. This CDR3 has 17 residues. The germline gives CDR1 MDHEN, CDR2 SYDVKM. CDR3: CASSLPRQGVSNQPQHF.

The gene calls are TRBV9 and TRBJ1-2; TCRdb returns TRBD1, unconfirmable since there is no DNA. From germline, CDR1 is SGDLS and CDR2 YYNGEE. The CDR3 is made up of 13 amino acids. The CDR3 loop is CASSPGTPYGYTF.

This chain connects TRBV7-2 to TRBJ2-2. Germline V CDR1 and CDR2: SGHTA, FQGNSA. The CDR3 covers 13 residues. This CDR3 reads CASSSDNTGELFF.

This rearrangement joins TRBV6-6 to TRBJ2-7; TCRdb lists TRBD1, though no DNA is available to test this call. Germline V lookup: CDR1 MNHNY, CDR2 SVGAGI (reference sequence). CDR3 length: 15 residues. The CDR3: CASSYSQGSSYEQYF.

The CDR3: CASSSGTVYEQYF. V and J are TRBV27 and TRBJ2-7; TCRdb's assignment of TRBD1 cannot be checked, as there is no DNA. The CDR3 extends over 13 amino acids. Germline lookup yields CDR1 MNHEY and CDR2 SMNVEV (reference sequence).

The chain carries TRBV11-2 and TRBJ2-7. The CDR3 spans 14 residues. Germline CDR1 is SGHAT and CDR2 is FQNNGV. This CDR3 is CASSSPQSAYEQYF.

This rearrangement joins TRBV13 to TRBJ2-2. There are 14 residues in the CDR3. CDR1 is PRHDT and CDR2 is FYEKMQ in the germline V gene (reference sequence). The CDR3 loop is CASSSDPNTGELFF.

The chain couples TRBV5-4 to TRBJ2-7; as DNA is missing, the TRBD1 call by TCRdb cannot be tested. The CDR3 is made up of 15 amino acids. CDR1 and CDR2 (germline): SGHNT, YYREEE (reference sequence). This chain's CDR3 is CASSLWTGGLYEQYF. Complete variable domain (other parts from reference TRBV5-4 and TRBJ2-7): ETGVTQSPTHLIKTRGQQVTLRCSSQSGHNTVSWYQQALGQGPQFIFQYYREEENGRGNFPPRFSGLQFPNYSSELNVNALELDDSALYLCASSLWTGGLYEQYFGPGTRLTVT.

The chain combines TRBV20-1 with TRBJ2-1; TCRdb's D call, TRBD1, is unchecked because there is no DNA. The CDR3 has 15 amino acids. Germline assignment: CDR1 DFQATT and CDR2 SNEGSKA (reference sequence). The CDR3 loop is CSARDGGLSIYEQFF.

This sequence joins TRBV19 and TRBJ1-5; checking the TCRdb D call of TRBD1 is not possible without DNA. CDR1 LNHDA and CDR2 SQIVND come from the germline V gene (reference sequence). This CDR3 is built from 15 residues. The CDR3 loop reads CASSIGGTANQPQHF.

This chain joins TRBV15 and TRBJ2-1; checking the TCRdb D call of TRBD2 is not possible without DNA. This CDR3 has 17 residues. The V gene's germline CDR1 is LNHNV and CDR2 YYDKDF (reference sequence). The CDR3 region is CATSRVGTSGLTSEQFF.

This chain connects TRBV29-1 to TRBJ2-3; TCRdb indicates TRBD1, and absent DNA this call remains unverified. Per the germline V gene, CDR1 is SQVTM and CDR2 is ANQGSEA. CDR3 length equals 12 residues. The CDR3 sequence: CSVVTATDTQYF.

In terms of frequency, this clonotype is medium-sized (0.01 to 0.1%). J is TRBJ1-1 and V is TRBV12-3 or TRBV12-4; checking the TCRdb D call of TRBD1 is not possible without DNA. The CDR3 totals 14 residues. CDR3 region: CASSPPGHAREAFF.

The chain couples TRBV4-2 to TRBJ2-2; TCRdb reports TRBD1, a call that lacks DNA to check it against. The CDR3 length is 14 residues. Per the germline V gene, CDR1 is LGHNA and CDR2 is YNFKEQ. This CDR3 is CASSQGTGTGELFF.

The gene calls are TRBV29-1 and TRBJ2-7; absent DNA, TCRdb's TRBD1 call cannot be checked. Germline lookup yields CDR1 SQVTM and CDR2 ANQGSEA. There are 14 residues in the CDR3. The CDR3 spells CSVVTGTDTYEQYF.

The chain combines TRBV9 with TRBJ2-5; checking the TCRdb D call of TRBD2 is not possible without DNA. The germline CDR1 and CDR2 sequences are SGDLS and YYNGEE. The CDR3 runs 14 residues. The CDR3 protein is CASSADSNQETQYF.

The rearrangement uses TRBV30 and TRBJ2-1; TCRdb reports TRBD1, a call that lacks DNA to check it against. The CDR3 length is 13 residues. Germline loops: CDR1 GTSNPN, CDR2 SVGIG (reference sequence). The CDR3 sequence is CAWSPNAGDEQFF.

This rearrangement joins TRBV5-1 to TRBJ2-7; TCRdb designates TRBD2, a call that cannot be tested without DNA. Germline CDR1 and CDR2: SGHRS and YFSETQ. This CDR3 has 18 amino acids. Here the CDR3 reads CASSLAGWASGSFYEQYF.

This sequence joins TRBV4-3 and TRBJ2-3. This CDR3 comprises 13 residues. Germline V CDR1 and CDR2: LGHNA, YSLEER. This CDR3 reads CASSQYSTDTQYF.

V and J are TRBV2 and TRBJ2-7; no DNA is available, so the TRBD1 call from TCRdb remains unchecked. CDR3 length: 13 residues. Germline V gives CDR1 SNHLY, CDR2 FYNNEI. The CDR3 sequence is CAASSRLDYEQYF.

This clonotype is medium-sized (0.01 to 0.1%) by frequency. The rearrangement links TRBV5-6 to TRBJ2-7. This CDR3 region has 14 residues. The germline gives CDR1 SGHDT, CDR2 YYEEEE. The CDR3 reads CASTIGGFSYEQYF. Supplemented by reference TRBV5-6 and TRBJ2-7, the full variable domain reads DAGVTQSPTHLIKTRGQQVTLRCSPKSGHDTVSWYQQALGQGPQFIFQYYEEEERQRGNFPDRFSGHQFPNYSSELNVNALLLGDSALYLCASTIGGFSYEQYFGPGTRLTVT.

V gene TRBV9 combines with J gene TRBJ1-1; without DNA, the TCRdb call of TRBD1 cannot be checked. This CDR3 spans 14 amino acids. The germline CDR1 and CDR2 sequences are SGDLS and YYNGEE. The CDR3 sequence is CASSGDTTFSEAVF. Supplemented by reference TRBV9 and TRBJ1-1, the full variable domain reads DSGVTQTPKHLITATGQRVTLRCSPRSGDLSVYWYQQSLDQGLQFLIQYYNGEERAKGNILERFSAQQFPDLHSELNLSSLELGDSALYFCASSGDTTFSEAVFGQGTRLTVV.

CDR3 region: CASSFGGGADEQFF. J is TRBJ2-1 and V is TRBV12-3 or TRBV12-4; TCRdb indicates TRBD2, and absent DNA this call remains unverified. The CDR3 has 14 residues.

This chain joins TRBV6-2 or TRBV6-3 and TRBJ2-3. The CDR3 spans 13 residues. Germline values: CDR1 MNHEY, CDR2 SVGEGT. This CDR3 is CASSLYRTDTQYF.

This rearrangement joins TRBV14 to TRBJ1-1. Per germline, CDR1 SGHDN and CDR2 FVKESK. This CDR3 has 13 amino acids. Here the CDR3 reads CASSQESPTEAFF.

The V call is TRBV28, the J call TRBJ1-1; TCRdb's D gene call, TRBD1, goes unchecked for lack of DNA. There are 14 residues in the CDR3. Germline V gene lookup returns CDR1 MDHEN and CDR2 SYDVKM. This chain's CDR3 is CASSLTGTTPEAFF.